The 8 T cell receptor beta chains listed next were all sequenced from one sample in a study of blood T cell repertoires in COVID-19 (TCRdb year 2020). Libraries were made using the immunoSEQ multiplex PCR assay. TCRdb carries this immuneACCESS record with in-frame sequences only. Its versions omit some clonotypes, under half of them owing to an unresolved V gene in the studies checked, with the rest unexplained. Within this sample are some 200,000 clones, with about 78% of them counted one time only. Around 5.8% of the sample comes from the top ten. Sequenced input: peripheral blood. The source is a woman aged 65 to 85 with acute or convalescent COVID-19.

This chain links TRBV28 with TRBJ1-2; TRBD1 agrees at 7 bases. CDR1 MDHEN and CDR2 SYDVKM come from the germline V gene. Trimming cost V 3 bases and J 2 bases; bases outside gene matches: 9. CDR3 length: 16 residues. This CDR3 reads CASSFTGVESNYGYTF. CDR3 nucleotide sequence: TGTGCCAGCAGTTTTACAGGGGTAGAATCCAACTATGGCTACACCTTC.

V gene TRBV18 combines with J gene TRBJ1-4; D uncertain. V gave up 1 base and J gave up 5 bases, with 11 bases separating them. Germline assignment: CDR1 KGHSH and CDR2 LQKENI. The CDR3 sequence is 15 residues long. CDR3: CASSPQELVNEKLFF. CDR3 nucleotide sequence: TGTGCCAGCTCACCACAGGAGTTAGTCAATGAAAAACTGTTTTTT.

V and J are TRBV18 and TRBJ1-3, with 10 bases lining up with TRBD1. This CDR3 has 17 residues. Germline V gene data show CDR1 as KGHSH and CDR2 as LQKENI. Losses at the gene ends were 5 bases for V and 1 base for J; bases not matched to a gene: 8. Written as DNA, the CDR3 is TGTGCCAGCTCAGCATTACCGGGACAGGGGTCTGGAAACACCATATATTTT. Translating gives CASSALPGQGSGNTIYF. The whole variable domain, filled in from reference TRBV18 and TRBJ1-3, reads NAGVMQNPRHLVRRRGQEARLRCSPMKGHSHVYWYRQLPEEGLKFMVYLQKENIIDESGMPKERFSAEFPKEGPSILRIQQVVRGDSAAYFCASSALPGQGSGNTIYFGEGSWLTVV.

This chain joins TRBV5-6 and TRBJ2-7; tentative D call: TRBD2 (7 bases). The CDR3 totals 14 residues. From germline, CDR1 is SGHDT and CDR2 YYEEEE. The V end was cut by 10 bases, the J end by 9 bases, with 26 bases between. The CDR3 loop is CARRTPGPGGGQYF. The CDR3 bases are TGTGCCCGCCGTACTCCGGGGCCGGGGGGCGGGCAGTACTTC.

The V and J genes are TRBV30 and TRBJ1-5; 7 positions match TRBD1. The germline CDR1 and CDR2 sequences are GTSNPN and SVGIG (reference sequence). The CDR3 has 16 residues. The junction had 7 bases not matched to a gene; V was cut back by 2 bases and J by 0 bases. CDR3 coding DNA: TGTGCCTGGAGTCTGGACAGGCTTTATAGCAATCAGCCCCAGCATTTT. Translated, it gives CAWSLDRLYSNQPQHF.

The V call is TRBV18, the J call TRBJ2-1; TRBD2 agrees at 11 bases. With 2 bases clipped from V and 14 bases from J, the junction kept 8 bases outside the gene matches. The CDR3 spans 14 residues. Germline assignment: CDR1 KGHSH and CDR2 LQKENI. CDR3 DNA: TGTGCCAGCTCACCAGCCGGGACTAGCGGTTTTAAGTTCTTC. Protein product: CASSPAGTSGFKFF.

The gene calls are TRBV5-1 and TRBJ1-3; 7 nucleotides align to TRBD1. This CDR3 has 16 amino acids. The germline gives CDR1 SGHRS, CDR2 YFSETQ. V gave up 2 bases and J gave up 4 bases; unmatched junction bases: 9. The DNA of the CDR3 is TGCGCCAGCAGCTTTACAGGGACAGTGGGCGGAAACACCATATATTTT. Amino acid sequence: CASSFTGTVGGNTIYF.

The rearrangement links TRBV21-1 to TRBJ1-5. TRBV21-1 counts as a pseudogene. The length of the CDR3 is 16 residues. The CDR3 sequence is CASSKNKGVRGQPQHF. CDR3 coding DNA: TGTGCCAGCAGCAAAAACAAAGGGGTGCGGGGTCAGCCCCAGCATTTT.